This T cell receptor (beta chain) was identified during a study of cytomegalovirus exposure and HLA in healthy donors. Study-level points and caveats: An ancestry cluster, one associated with Asian ancestry, reportedly showed fewer N-insertions than the approximately 650-donor mean in a later analysis.

Turning to this clone: Its target is not known.

Per the germline V gene, CDR1 is MGHDK and CDR2 is SYGVNS. The CDR3 extends over 14 amino acids. Trimming shortened V by 3 bases and J by 0 bases, and 8 bases separated the two germline ends. The PCR was carried out with 60 Vbeta primers and 13 Jbeta primers. Using immunoSEQ multiplex PCR, the repertoire was profiled, and TCRdb retains in-frame clones only, with some absent. The repertoire includes under 300,000 clones, about four fifths of them detected once, and about 2% sits in the top ten. This TCR came from a woman between 35 and 50 years old in good health and CMV-seropositive. Sequences were obtained from PBMCs. The chain employs TRBV25-1 and TRBJ2-5; the D gene is possibly TRBD1 (6 bases). The CDR3 sequence: CASSESGDQETQYF. In nucleotides, the CDR3 is TGTGCCAGCAGTGAGTCAGGGGACCAAGAGACCCAGTACTTC.